Sequencing of this TCR beta chain was carried out in a study of blood T cells in healthy people across ages. The study's findings and limits: With age, beta diversity per million T cells declined roughly linearly, significantly by approximately 41. Whereas aged donors had fewer naive CD4+ cells, long-lived donors had more of them and higher diversity.

Investigators took approximately 9.4 milliliters of peripheral blood from every donor. The CDR3 runs to 14 residues. Trimming pared 1 base from V and 2 bases from J, leaving 9 bases between. Looked up from germline, CDR1 is DFQATT and CDR2 is SNEGSKA (reference sequence). On this clonotype itself: Its antigen remains unknown.

The use of a sample-barcoded 5' primer and a J-beta primer mix characterized a second PCR of 7 to 11 cycles. MiXCR, run by TCRdb on the 5' RACE reads, gives a single entry per CDR3 protein. The table includes more than 650,000 distinct CDR3 sequences, approximately 21% detected once. The material sequenced was blood. J is TRBJ2-1 and V is TRBV20-1; D is possibly TRBD1 (5 bases). The receptor comes from a man in his 70s in good health. CDR3 coding DNA: TGCAGTGCTAGAGGGGGCGAAGCCTACAATGAGCAGTTCTTC. Its translation: CSARGGEAYNEQFF.